This passage covers 2 T cell receptor beta chains from one sample sequenced in a study of CD8 T cells in ankylosing spondylitis. These receptors' antigens are unknown. TCRdb called the 5' RACE reads again in MiXCR, with one record for every CDR3 protein. The data contain just under 550,000 distinct CDR3 sequences, over 9.5% of them seen just once; the ten biggest clones take up approximately 6.2%. Study results and limitations: Blood from ankylosing spondylitis patients appeared to carry a characteristic roughly eight-variant TCR beta motif.

The sequencing sample was made of blood, either unsorted or a sorted T cell fraction (not recorded which). The receptors stem from a male donor with ankylosing spondylitis.

The rearrangement links TRBV14 to TRBJ2-5; 11 bases align to TRBD2. Germline CDR1 reads SGHDN; CDR2 reads FVKESK. The ends lost 0 bases at V and 5 bases at J; junction bases unmatched: 11. This CDR3 contains 18 residues. This CDR3 is CASSQDLLAGDQEETQYF. The CDR3 region has the DNA TGTGCCAGCAGCCAAGATTTACTAGCGGGAGACCAAGAGGAGACCCAGTACTTC. The whole variable domain, remainder taken from reference TRBV14 and TRBJ2-5, is EAGVTQFPSHSVIEKGQTVTLRCDPISGHDNLYWYRRVMGKEIKFLLHFVKESKQDESGMPNNRFLAERTGGTYSTLKVQPAELEDSGVYFCASSQDLLAGDQEETQYFGPGTRLLVL.

This clonotype came up a few times. The chain employs TRBV20-1 and TRBJ2-1; 8 bases map to TRBD2. Germline trimming cut 2 bases from V and 1 base from J; bases unmatched to any gene: 7. Per germline, CDR1 DFQATT and CDR2 SNEGSKA (reference sequence). This CDR3 has 16 residues. CDR3 sequence reads: CSARKPGTRSYNEQFF. The CDR3 nucleotides are TGCAGTGCTAGAAAACCCGGGACTAGGTCCTACAATGAGCAGTTCTTC.